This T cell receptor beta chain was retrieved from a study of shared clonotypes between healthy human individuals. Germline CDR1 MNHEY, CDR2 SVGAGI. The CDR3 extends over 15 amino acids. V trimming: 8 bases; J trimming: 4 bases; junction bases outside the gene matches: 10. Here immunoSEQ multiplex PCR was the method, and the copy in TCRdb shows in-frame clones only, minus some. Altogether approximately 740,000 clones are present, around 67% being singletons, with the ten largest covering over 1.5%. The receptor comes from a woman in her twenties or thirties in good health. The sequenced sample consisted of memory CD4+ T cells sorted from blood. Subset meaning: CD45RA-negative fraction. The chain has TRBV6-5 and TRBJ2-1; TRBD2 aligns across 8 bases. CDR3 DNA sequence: TGTGCCAGCCGACCGGGGGGGTTCCTGTACAATGAGCAGTTCTTC. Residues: CASRPGGFLYNEQFF.